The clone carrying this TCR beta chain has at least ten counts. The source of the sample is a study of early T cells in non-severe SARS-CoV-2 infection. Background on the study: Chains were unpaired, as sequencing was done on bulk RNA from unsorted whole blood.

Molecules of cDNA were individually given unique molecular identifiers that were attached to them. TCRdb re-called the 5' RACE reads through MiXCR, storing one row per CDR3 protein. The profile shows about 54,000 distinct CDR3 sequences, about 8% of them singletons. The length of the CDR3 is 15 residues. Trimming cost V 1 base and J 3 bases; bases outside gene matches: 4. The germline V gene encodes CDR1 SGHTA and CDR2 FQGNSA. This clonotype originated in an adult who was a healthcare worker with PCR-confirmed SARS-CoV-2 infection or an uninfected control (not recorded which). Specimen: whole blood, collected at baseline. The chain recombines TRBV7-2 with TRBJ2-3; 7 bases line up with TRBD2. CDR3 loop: CASSLEWRETDTQYF. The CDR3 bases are TGTGCCAGCAGCTTAGAATGGCGGGAGACAGATACGCAGTATTTT.